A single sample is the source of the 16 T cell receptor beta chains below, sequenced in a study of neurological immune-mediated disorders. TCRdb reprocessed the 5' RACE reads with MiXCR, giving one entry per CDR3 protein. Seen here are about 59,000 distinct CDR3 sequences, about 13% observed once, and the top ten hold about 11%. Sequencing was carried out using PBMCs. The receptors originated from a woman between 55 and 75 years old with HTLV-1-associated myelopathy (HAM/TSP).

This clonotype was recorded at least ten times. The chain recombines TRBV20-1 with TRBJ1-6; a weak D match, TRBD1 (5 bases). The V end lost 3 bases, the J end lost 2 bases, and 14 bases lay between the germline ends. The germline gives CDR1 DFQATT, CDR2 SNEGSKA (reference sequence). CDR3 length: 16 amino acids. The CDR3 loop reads CSARKAGAPYNSPLHF. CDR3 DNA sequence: TGCAGTGCTAGGAAGGCTGGGGCCCCCTATAATTCACCCCTCCACTTT.

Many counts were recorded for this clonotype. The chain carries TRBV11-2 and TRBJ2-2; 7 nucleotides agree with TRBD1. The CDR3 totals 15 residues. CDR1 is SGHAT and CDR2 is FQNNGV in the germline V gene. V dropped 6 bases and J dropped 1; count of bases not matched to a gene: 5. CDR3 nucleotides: TGTGCCAGCAGAAAAAGGACAGGGAACACCGGGGAGCTGTTTTTT. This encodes CASRKRTGNTGELFF.

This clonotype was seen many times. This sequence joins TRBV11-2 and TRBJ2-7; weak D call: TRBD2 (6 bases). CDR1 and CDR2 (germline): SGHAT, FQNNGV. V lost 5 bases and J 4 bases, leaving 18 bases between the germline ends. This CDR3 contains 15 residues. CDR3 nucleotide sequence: TGTGCCAGCAGCCACCGTCTCGGAGCGGGTTACGAGCAGTACTTC. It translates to CASSHRLGAGYEQYF.

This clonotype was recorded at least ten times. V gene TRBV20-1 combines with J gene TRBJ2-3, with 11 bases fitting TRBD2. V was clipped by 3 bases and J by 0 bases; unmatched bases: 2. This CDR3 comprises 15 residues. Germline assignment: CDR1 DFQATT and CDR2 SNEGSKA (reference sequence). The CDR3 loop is CSASGTSGSTDTQYF. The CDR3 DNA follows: TGCAGTGCTAGTGGGACTAGCGGTAGCACAGATACGCAGTATTTT.

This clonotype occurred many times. CDR3 sequence: CASSLAYQGYEQYF. The CDR3 DNA follows: TGTGCCAGCAGCTTAGCCTATCAGGGCTACGAGCAGTACTTC. V and J are TRBV7-2 and TRBJ2-7; a possible D gene is TRBD1 (5 bases). This CDR3 region has 14 residues. Per germline, CDR1 SGHTA and CDR2 FQGNSA. V was pared by 0 bases and J by 3 bases, with 9 bases between.

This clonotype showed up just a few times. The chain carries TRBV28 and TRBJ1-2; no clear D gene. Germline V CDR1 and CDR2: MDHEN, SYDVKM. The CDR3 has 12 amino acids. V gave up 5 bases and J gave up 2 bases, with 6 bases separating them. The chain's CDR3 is CASSVDNYGYTF. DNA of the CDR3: TGTGCCAGCAGTGTGGACAACTATGGCTACACCTTC.

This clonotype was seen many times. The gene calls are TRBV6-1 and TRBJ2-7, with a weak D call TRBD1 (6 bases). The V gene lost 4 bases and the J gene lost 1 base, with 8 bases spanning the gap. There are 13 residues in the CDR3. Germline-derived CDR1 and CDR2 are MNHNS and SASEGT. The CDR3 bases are TGTGCCAGCAGTGGGCAGGGGTCCTACGAGCAGTACTTC. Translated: CASSGQGSYEQYF.

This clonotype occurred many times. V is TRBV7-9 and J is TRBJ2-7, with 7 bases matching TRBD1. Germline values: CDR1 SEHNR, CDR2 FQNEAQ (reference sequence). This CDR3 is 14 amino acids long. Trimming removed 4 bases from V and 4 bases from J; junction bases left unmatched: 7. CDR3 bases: TGTGCCAGCAGCTCCGGCGACAGGGAGTACGAGCAGTACTTC. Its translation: CASSSGDREYEQYF. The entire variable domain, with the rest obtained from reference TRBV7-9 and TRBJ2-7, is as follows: DTGVSQNPRHKITKRGQNVTFRCDPISEHNRLYWYRQTLGQGPEFLTYFQNEAQLEKSRLLSDRFSAERPKGSFSTLEIQRTEQGDSAMYLCASSSGDREYEQYFGPGTRLTVT.

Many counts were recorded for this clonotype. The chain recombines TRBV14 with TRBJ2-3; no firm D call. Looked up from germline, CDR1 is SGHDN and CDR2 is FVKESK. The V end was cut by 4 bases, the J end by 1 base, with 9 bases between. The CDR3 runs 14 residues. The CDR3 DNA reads TGTGCCAGCAGCCCAACGACCCGCACAGATACGCAGTATTTT. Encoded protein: CASSPTTRTDTQYF.

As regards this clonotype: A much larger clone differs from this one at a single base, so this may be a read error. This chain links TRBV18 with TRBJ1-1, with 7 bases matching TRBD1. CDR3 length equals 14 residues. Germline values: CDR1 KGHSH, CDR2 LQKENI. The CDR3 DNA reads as TGTGCCAACTCAGCACAGGGGTTCAACACTGAAGCTTTCTTT. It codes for CANSAQGFNTEAFF.

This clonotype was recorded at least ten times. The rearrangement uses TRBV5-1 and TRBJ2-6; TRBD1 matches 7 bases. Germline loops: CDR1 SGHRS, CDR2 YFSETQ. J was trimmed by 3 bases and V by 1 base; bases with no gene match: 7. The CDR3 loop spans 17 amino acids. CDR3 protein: CASSLPTGEFGANVLTF. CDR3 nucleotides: TGCGCCAGCAGCTTGCCAACAGGGGAATTTGGGGCCAACGTCCTGACTTTC. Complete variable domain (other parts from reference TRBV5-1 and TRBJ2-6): KAGVTQTPRYLIKTRGQQVTLSCSPISGHRSVSWYQQTPGQGLQFLFEYFSETQRNKGNFPGRFSGRQFSNSRSEMNVSTLELGDSALYLCASSLPTGEFGANVLTFGAGSRLTVL.

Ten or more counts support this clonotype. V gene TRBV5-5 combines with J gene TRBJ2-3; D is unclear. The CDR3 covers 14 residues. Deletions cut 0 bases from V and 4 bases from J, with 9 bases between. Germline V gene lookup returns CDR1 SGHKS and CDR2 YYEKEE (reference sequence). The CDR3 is CASSLESQADTQYF. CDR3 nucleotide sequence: TGTGCCAGCAGCTTGGAGAGCCAAGCAGATACGCAGTATTTT.

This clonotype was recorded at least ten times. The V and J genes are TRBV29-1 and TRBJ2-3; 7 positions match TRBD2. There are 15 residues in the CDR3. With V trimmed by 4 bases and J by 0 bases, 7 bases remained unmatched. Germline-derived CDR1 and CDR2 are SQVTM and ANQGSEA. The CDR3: CSVGERDISTDTQYF. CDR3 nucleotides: TGCAGCGTTGGAGAGCGGGATATTAGCACAGATACGCAGTATTTT.

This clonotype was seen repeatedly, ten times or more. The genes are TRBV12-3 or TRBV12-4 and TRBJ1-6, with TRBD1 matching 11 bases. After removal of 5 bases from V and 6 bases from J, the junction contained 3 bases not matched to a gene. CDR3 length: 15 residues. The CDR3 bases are TGTGCCAGCAGTGCAGGGACAGGGGGTAATTCACCCCTCCACTTT. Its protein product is CASSAGTGGNSPLHF.

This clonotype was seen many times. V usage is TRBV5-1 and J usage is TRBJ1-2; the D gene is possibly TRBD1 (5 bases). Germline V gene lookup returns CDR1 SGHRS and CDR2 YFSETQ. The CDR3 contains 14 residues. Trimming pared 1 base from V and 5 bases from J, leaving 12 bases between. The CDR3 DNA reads TGCGCCAGCAGCTTGTCAGGGCGGCAATATGGCTACACCTTC. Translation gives CASSLSGRQYGYTF.

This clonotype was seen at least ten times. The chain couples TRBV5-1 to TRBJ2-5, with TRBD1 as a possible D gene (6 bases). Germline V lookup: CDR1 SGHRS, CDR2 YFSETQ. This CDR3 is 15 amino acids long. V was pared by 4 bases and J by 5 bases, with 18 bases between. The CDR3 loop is CASSPSLGAVETQYF. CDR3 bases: TGCGCCAGCAGCCCATCGTTGGGGGCCGTTGAGACCCAGTACTTC.